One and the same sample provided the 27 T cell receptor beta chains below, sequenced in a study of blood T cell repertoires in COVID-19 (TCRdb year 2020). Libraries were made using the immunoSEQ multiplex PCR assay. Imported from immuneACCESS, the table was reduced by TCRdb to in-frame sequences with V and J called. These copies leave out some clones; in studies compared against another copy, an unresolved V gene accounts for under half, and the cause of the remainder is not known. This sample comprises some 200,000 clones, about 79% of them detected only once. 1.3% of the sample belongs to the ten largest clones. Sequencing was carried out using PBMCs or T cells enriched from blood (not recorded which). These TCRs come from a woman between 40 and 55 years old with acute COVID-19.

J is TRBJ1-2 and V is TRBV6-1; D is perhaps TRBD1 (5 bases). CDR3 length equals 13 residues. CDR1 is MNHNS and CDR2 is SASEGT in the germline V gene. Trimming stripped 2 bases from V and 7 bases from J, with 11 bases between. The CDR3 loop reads CASSERRDSGYTF. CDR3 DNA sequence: TGTGCCAGCAGTGAAAGGAGGGACTCTGGCTACACCTTC.

Written as DNA, the CDR3 is TGTGCCAGCAGCCAAGATACAGAAAAACTGTTTTTT. Encoded protein: CASSQDTEKLFF. The chain is built from TRBV3-1 (or the pseudogene TRBV3-2) and TRBJ1-4; no reliable D call. The V gene lost 0 bases and the J gene lost 8 bases, with 4 bases spanning the gap. The length of the CDR3 is 12 residues. The germline gives CDR1 LGHDT, CDR2 YNNKEL (reference sequence).

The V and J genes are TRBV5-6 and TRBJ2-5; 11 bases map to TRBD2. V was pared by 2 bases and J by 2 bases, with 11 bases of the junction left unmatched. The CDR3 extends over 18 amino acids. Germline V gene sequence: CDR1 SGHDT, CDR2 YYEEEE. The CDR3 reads CASSLPRLAGTSQETQYF. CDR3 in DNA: TGTGCCAGCAGCTTACCGCGACTAGCGGGGACATCACAAGAGACCCAGTACTTC.

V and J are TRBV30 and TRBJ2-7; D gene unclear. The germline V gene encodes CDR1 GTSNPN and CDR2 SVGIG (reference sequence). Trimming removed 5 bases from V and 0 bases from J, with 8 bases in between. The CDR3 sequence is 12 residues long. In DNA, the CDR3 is TGTGCCTGGGGGTTTAACTCCTACGAGCAGTACTTC. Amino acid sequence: CAWGFNSYEQYF.

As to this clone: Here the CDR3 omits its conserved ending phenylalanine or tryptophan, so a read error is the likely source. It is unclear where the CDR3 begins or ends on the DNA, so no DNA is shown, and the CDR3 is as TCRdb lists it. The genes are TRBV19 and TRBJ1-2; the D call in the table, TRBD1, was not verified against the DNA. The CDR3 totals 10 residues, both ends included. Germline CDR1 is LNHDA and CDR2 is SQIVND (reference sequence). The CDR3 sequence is CASSLQAVHG.

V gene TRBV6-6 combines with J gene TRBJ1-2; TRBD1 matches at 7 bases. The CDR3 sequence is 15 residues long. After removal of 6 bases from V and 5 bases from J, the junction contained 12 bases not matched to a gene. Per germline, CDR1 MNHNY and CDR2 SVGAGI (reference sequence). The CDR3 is CASSSRQGAAYGYTF. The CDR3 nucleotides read TGTGCCAGCAGCTCCCGACAGGGAGCCGCTTATGGCTACACCTTC.

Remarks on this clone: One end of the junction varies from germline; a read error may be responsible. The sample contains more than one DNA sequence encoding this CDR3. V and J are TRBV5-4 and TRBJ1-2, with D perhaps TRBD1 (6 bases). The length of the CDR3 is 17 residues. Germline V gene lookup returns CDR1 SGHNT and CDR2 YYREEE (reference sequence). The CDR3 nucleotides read TGTGCCAGCAGCTCCGACGGGGGGCGGGGAGAAAACTATGGCTACACTTTC. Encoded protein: CASSSDGGRGENYGYTF.

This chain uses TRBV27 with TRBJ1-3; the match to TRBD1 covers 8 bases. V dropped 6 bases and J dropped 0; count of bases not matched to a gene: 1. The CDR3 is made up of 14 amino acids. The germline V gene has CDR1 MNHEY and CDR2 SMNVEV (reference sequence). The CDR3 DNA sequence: TGTGCCAGCAGGGGACAGGACTCTGGAAACACCATATATTTT. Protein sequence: CASRGQDSGNTIYF.

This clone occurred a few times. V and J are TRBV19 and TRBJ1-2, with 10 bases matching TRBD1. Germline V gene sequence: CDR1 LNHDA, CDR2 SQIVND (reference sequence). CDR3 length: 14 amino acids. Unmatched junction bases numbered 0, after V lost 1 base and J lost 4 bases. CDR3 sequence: CASSIGTGGYGYTF. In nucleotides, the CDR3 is TGTGCCAGTAGTATAGGGACAGGGGGCTATGGCTACACCTTC.

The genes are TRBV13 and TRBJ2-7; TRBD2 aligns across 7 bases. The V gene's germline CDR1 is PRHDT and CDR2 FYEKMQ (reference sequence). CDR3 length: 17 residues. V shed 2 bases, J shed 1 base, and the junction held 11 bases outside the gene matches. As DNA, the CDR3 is TGTGCCAGCAGCTTAAGAAGGTCGGGAGGAAGGTCCTACGAGCAGTACTTC. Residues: CASSLRRSGGRSYEQYF.

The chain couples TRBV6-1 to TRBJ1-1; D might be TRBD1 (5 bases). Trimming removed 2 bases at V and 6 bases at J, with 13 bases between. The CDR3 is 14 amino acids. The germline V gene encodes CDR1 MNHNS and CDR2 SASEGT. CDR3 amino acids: CASSERQDNAEAFF. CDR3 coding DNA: TGTGCCAGCAGTGAAAGGCAGGACAACGCTGAAGCTTTCTTT.

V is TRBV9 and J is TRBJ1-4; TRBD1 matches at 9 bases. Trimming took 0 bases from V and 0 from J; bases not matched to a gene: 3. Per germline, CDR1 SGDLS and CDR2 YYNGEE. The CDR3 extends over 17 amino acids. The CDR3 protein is CASSVGRQGATNEKLFF. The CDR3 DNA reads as TGTGCCAGCAGCGTAGGGCGACAGGGGGCAACTAATGAAAAACTGTTTTTT.

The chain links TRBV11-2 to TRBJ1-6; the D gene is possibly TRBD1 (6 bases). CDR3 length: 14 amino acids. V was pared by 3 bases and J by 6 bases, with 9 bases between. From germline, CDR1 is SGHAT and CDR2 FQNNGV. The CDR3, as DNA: TGTGCCAGCAGCTTGGTAGGGGGTAATTCACCCCTCCACTTT. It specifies CASSLVGGNSPLHF.

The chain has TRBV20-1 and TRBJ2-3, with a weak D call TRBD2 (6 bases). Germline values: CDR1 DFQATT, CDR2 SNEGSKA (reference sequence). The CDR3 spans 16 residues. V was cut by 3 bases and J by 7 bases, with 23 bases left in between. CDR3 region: CSASGGSGPRGHTQYF. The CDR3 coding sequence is TGCAGTGCTAGTGGGGGTAGCGGCCCAAGGGGTCATACGCAGTATTTT.

The CDR3 bases are TGTGCCAGCAGTTTTCGGGGCAATCAGCCCCAGCATTTT. It specifies CASSFRGNQPQHF. The chain couples TRBV27 to TRBJ1-5; D remains ambiguous. Per germline, CDR1 MNHEY and CDR2 SMNVEV (reference sequence). This CDR3 is 13 amino acids long. The V gene lost 3 bases and the J gene lost 2 bases, with 5 bases spanning the gap.

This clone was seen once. Written as DNA, the CDR3 is TGTGCCAGTAGGAAGCACCTTGAAAGCTCCTACAATGAGCAGTTCTTC. Amino acid sequence: CASRKHLESSYNEQFF. The chain carries TRBV19 and TRBJ2-1; D is unresolved. The CDR3 extends over 16 amino acids. Trimming shortened V by 6 bases and J by 0 bases, and 15 bases separated the two germline ends. CDR1 and CDR2 from the germline V gene are LNHDA and SQIVND (reference sequence). Full variable domain (rest looked up from reference TRBV19 and TRBJ2-1): DGGITQSPKYLFRKEGQNVTLSCEQNLNHDAMYWYRQDPGQGLRLIYYSQIVNDFQKGDIAEGYSVSREKKESFPLTVTSAQKNPTAFYLCASRKHLESSYNEQFFGPGTRLTVL.

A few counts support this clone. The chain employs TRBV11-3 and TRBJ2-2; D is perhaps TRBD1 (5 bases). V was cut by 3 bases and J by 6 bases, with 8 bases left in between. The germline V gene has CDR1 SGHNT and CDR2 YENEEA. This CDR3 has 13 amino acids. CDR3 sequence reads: CASSFRGAGELFF. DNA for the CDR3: TGTGCCAGCAGCTTTAGGGGCGCCGGGGAGCTGTTTTTT.

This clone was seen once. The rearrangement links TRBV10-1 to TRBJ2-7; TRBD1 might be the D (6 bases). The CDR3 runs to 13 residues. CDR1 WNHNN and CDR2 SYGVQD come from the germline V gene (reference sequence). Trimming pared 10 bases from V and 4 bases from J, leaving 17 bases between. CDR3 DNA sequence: TGCGCCACCCGGGCACAGGGAACTTACGAGCAGTACTTC. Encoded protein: CATRAQGTYEQYF.

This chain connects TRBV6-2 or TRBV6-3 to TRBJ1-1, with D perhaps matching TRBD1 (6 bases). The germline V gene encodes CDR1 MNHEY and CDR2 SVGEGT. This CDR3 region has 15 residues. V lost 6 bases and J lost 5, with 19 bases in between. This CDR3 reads CASSPVRGGGTEAFF. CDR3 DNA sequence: TGTGCCAGCAGCCCCGTCCGAGGGGGTGGGACTGAAGCTTTCTTT.

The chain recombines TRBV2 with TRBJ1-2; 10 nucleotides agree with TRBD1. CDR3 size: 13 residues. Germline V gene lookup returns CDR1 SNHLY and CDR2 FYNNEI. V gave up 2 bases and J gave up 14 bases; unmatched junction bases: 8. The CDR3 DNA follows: TGTGCCAGCAGTGAACGGGGACAGGGGCCAATTACCTTC. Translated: CASSERGQGPITF.

The CDR3 DNA is TGTGCCAGCAGCTTACGTACTAGCGGGATGGGGACCCAGTACTTC. It translates to CASSLRTSGMGTQYF. This chain connects TRBV7-7 to TRBJ2-5, with 10 bases matching TRBD2. The CDR3 is made up of 15 amino acids. Unmatched junction bases numbered 7, after V lost 2 bases and J lost 7 bases. Germline V gives CDR1 SSHAT, CDR2 FNYEAQ (reference sequence).

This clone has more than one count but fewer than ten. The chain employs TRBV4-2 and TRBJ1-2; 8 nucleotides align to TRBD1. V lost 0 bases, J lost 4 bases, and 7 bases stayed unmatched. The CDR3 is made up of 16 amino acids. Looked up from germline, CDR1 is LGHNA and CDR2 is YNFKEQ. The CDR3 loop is CASSQDLRDRFYGYTF. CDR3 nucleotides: TGTGCCAGCAGCCAAGATCTGCGGGACAGGTTCTATGGCTACACCTTC.

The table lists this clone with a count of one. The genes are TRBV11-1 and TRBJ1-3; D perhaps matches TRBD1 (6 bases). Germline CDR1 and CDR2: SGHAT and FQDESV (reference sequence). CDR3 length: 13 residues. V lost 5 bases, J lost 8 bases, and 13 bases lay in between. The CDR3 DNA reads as TGTGCCAGCAGCCAAGGACAGAAGGACACCATATATTTT. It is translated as CASSQGQKDTIYF.

As DNA, the CDR3 is TGCGCCAGCAGCTTGGGTCGGGAGCCCCTCCCTGGCTACACCTTC. This codes for CASSLGREPLPGYTF. This chain joins TRBV5-1 and TRBJ1-2; D remains unclear. CDR3 length: 15 residues. The V gene lost 0 bases and the J gene lost 7 bases, with 16 bases spanning the gap. Germline assignment: CDR1 SGHRS and CDR2 YFSETQ.

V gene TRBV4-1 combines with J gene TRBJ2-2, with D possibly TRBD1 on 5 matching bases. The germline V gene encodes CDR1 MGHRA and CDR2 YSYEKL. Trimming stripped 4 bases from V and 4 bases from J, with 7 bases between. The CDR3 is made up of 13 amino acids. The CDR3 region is CASSPRVTGELFF. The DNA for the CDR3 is TGCGCCAGCAGCCCCAGGGTCACCGGGGAGCTGTTTTTT.

The CDR3 DNA follows: TGTGCCAGTACCCGCCGAGGCGCGGACAGGGTTGGCTACACCTTC. Encoded protein: CASTRRGADRVGYTF. The rearrangement links TRBV19 to TRBJ1-2; 8 bases agree with TRBD1. Germline trimming cut 7 bases from V and 7 bases from J; bases unmatched to any gene: 14. The CDR3 runs to 15 residues. Germline V gene lookup returns CDR1 LNHDA and CDR2 SQIVND (reference sequence). The whole variable domain, filled in from reference TRBV19 and TRBJ1-2, reads DGGITQSPKYLFRKEGQNVTLSCEQNLNHDAMYWYRQDPGQGLRLIYYSQIVNDFQKGDIAEGYSVSREKKESFPLTVTSAQKNPTAFYLCASTRRGADRVGYTFGSGTRLTVV.

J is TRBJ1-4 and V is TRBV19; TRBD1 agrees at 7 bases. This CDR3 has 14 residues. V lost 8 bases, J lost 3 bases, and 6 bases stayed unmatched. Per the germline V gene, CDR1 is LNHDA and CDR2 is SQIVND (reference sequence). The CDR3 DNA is TGTGCCAGTGCATCCGGGACAGCTAATGAAAAACTGTTTTTT. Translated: CASASGTANEKLFF.